This T cell receptor beta chain was profiled in a study of vaccination and CD4 T cells after COVID-19. This CDR3 contains 13 residues. Losses at the gene ends were 7 bases for V and 9 bases for J; bases not matched to a gene: 7. Germline V gives CDR1 MGHDK, CDR2 SYGVNS. The Oncomine TCR Beta short-read assay sequenced DNA from cultured CD4+ T cells. Using its own MiXCR run on the PCR reads, TCRdb lists one record per CDR3 protein. The sample lists around 20,000 distinct CDR3 sequences, 45% to 50% occurring once. Documented treatment: approximately 9-day PBMC culture with coronavirus spike peptide pools or control peptides (ViraFEST assay). A word on this clonotype: Its matching antigen is unknown.

The chain is built from TRBV25-1 and TRBJ2-1; 9 bases fit TRBD2. The receptor was isolated from a human donor with COVID-19. The specimen sequenced was cultured CD4+ T cells from blood. The CDR3 loop reads CASKRGGAAEQFF. The CDR3 region has the DNA TGTGCCAGCAAGCGCGGGGGGGCCGCTGAGCAGTTCTTC. The variable domain in full, with the rest retrieved from reference TRBV25-1 and TRBJ2-1, is EADIYQTPRYLVIGTGKKITLECSQTMGHDKMYWYQQDPGMELHLIHYSYGVNSTEKGDLSSESTVSRIRTEHFPLTLESARPSHTSQYLCASKRGGAAEQFFGPGTRLTVL.